The 21 T cell receptor beta chains given below trace back to one sample, sequenced in a study of blood T cell repertoires in COVID-19. Measured with immunoSEQ multiplex PCR; TCRdb has only the in-frame clones, and not every one. The sample carries tens of thousands of clones, approximately 84% recorded once. Source material: peripheral blood. The source of these receptors is a man in his fifties with acute or convalescent COVID-19.

This rearrangement joins TRBV2 to TRBJ2-3, with D perhaps matching TRBD2 (6 bases). V was shortened by 10 bases and J by 8 bases, with 22 bases between the two germline ends. CDR3 length: 14 amino acids. Germline V gene sequence: CDR1 SNHLY, CDR2 FYNNEI. The CDR3 region has the DNA TGTGCCACCCCTACGGAAGGGACCGGGGGTACGCAGTATTTT. Protein product: CATPTEGTGGTQYF.

This clone came up once. V usage is TRBV7-9 and J usage is TRBJ1-2; D gene unclear. This CDR3 is 12 amino acids long. Germline CDR1 is SEHNR and CDR2 is FQNEAQ (reference sequence). The V end lost 5 bases, the J end lost 8 bases, and 12 bases lay between the germline ends. As DNA, the CDR3 is TGTGCCAGCAGCCCTAGCCACGAGGGCTACACCTTC. Amino acid sequence: CASSPSHEGYTF.

This sequence joins TRBV29-1 and TRBJ2-5; D call uncertain. V was trimmed by 3 bases and J by 3 bases, leaving 11 bases between them. The CDR3 covers 13 residues. CDR1 SQVTM and CDR2 ANQGSEA come from the germline V gene. The CDR3 is CSVERRLEETQYF. The CDR3 DNA follows: TGCAGCGTTGAGCGGCGGTTAGAAGAGACCCAGTACTTC.

The rearrangement links TRBV7-2 to TRBJ1-6; D ambiguous. This CDR3 contains 15 residues. Trimming left V 1 base short and J 7 bases short, with 11 bases between. Germline V lookup: CDR1 SGHTA, CDR2 FQGNSA. CDR3 DNA: TGTGCCAGCAGCTTAGGTTCCAGTCAAAATTCACCCCTCCACTTT. This codes for CASSLGSSQNSPLHF.

V and J are TRBV7-3 and TRBJ2-1; D is unresolved. CDR3 length: 13 residues. V shed 8 bases and J shed 5 bases, with 13 bases lying between them. Germline V gives CDR1 SGHTA, CDR2 FQGTGA. The CDR3 region is CASGASADNEQFF. In DNA, the CDR3 is TGTGCCAGCGGAGCTTCTGCGGACAATGAGCAGTTCTTC.

This clone was observed once. The chain joins TRBV24-1 to TRBJ1-5; D is unclear. CDR1 is KGHDR, CDR2 SFDVKD, per germline. The CDR3 is 12 residues long. Trimming stripped 4 bases from V and 2 bases from J, with 2 bases between. The CDR3 nucleotides read TGTGCCACCAGTGACGGCAATCAGCCCCAGCATTTT. Encoded protein: CATSDGNQPQHF.

V gene TRBV30 combines with J gene TRBJ1-3; D gene unclear. The CDR3 sequence is 13 residues long. Trimming removed 6 bases at V and 4 bases at J, with 13 bases between. Per germline, CDR1 GTSNPN and CDR2 SVGIG (reference sequence). CDR3 DNA: TGTGCCTGCCCCCGGGTTTTCGGAAACACCATATATTTT. It yields the protein CACPRVFGNTIYF. Based on the CDR3 plus reference TRBV30 and TRBJ1-3, the full variable domain is SQTIHQWPATLVQPVGSPLSLECTVEGTSNPNLYWYRQAAGRGLQLLFYSVGIGQISSEVPQNLSASRPQDRQFILSSKKLLLSDSGFYLCACPRVFGNTIYFGEGSWLTVV.

V gene TRBV14 combines with J gene TRBJ2-3; 11 bases agree with TRBD2. V dropped 6 bases and J dropped 6; count of bases not matched to a gene: 8. This CDR3 region has 15 residues. In germline, CDR1 is SGHDN, CDR2 FVKESK. The DNA of the CDR3 is TGTGCCAGCAGTCCCCTAGCGGGGGGAGGGGATACGCAGTATTTT. Its translation is CASSPLAGGGDTQYF. The variable domain in full, completed from reference TRBV14 and TRBJ2-3, reads EAGVTQFPSHSVIEKGQTVTLRCDPISGHDNLYWYRRVMGKEIKFLLHFVKESKQDESGMPNNRFLAERTGGTYSTLKVQPAELEDSGVYFCASSPLAGGGDTQYFGPGTRLTVL.

The V gene is TRBV24-1, the J gene TRBJ1-6; D is unclear. The germline gives CDR1 KGHDR, CDR2 SFDVKD. The CDR3 is 15 residues long. V was trimmed by 2 bases and J by 7 bases, leaving 11 bases between them. The CDR3 sequence: CATSDWEWVNSPLHF. The CDR3 DNA follows: TGTGCCACCAGTGATTGGGAGTGGGTAAATTCACCCCTCCACTTT.

This clone appeared a single time. The CDR3 sequence is CASSTKGTRTEKLFF. The CDR3 coding sequence is TGTGCCAGCAGCACTAAGGGGACAAGGACTGAAAAACTGTTTTTT. The chain carries TRBV7-6 and TRBJ1-4; tentative D call: TRBD1 (6 bases). From germline, CDR1 is SGHVS and CDR2 FNYEAQ. V lost 5 bases and J 7 bases, leaving 17 bases between the germline ends. This CDR3 comprises 15 residues.

This sequence joins TRBV6-5 and TRBJ2-2, with 8 bases matching TRBD1. V gave up 6 bases and J gave up 4 bases; unmatched junction bases: 4. CDR3 size: 14 residues. CDR1 MNHEY and CDR2 SVGAGI come from the germline V gene. CDR3 sequence reads: CASRIGQGTGELFF. The CDR3 region has the DNA TGTGCCAGCAGAATCGGACAGGGCACCGGGGAGCTGTTTTTT.

This clone has more than one count but fewer than ten. The chain couples TRBV25-1 to TRBJ1-2; a possible D gene is TRBD1 (5 bases). CDR1 and CDR2 from the germline V gene are MGHDK and SYGVNS. Trimming took 2 bases from V and 6 from J, leaving 7 bases between them. CDR3 length: 12 amino acids. DNA for the CDR3: TGTGCCAGCAGTGAAGGGGCGGATGGCTACACCTTC. As protein: CASSEGADGYTF.

This chain joins TRBV3-1 (or the pseudogene TRBV3-2) and TRBJ1-1; D perhaps matches TRBD1 (6 bases). The CDR3 runs 14 residues. Trimming left V 7 bases short and J 2 bases short, with 14 bases between. Germline CDR1 LGHDT, CDR2 YNNKEL (reference sequence). The CDR3 DNA sequence: TGTGCCAGCACCACCGGGACATCTAACACTGAAGCTTTCTTT. It codes for CASTTGTSNTEAFF.

The chain employs TRBV4-1 and TRBJ2-7; 7 nucleotides line up with TRBD1. The V gene end was trimmed by 0 bases and the J gene end by 2 bases; junction bases not matched to a gene: 7. The CDR3 runs 16 residues. Germline-derived CDR1 and CDR2 are MGHRA and YSYEKL. CDR3 residues: CASSQDMTGFPYEQYF. CDR3 nucleotide sequence: TGCGCCAGCAGCCAAGATATGACAGGGTTCCCCTACGAGCAGTACTTC.

The chain recombines TRBV7-8 with TRBJ2-7, with 8 positions matching TRBD1. Trimming cost V 7 bases and J 0 bases; bases outside gene matches: 8. This CDR3 region has 15 residues. The V gene's germline CDR1 is SGHVS and CDR2 FQNEAQ. This chain's CDR3 is CASTGAGGFSYEQYF. The CDR3 bases are TGTGCCAGCACTGGGGCAGGGGGCTTCTCCTACGAGCAGTACTTC.

The V and J genes are TRBV10-3 and TRBJ2-5; TRBD2 might be the D (5 bases). The CDR3 spans 13 residues. V was pared by 7 bases and J by 7 bases, with 16 bases between. The V gene's germline CDR1 is ENHRY and CDR2 SYGVKD. The CDR3 sequence is CAITGMEKGTQYF. In DNA form, the CDR3 reads TGTGCCATCACCGGGATGGAGAAAGGGACCCAGTACTTC.

The V call is TRBV10-3, the J call TRBJ2-7; 8 nucleotides line up with TRBD1. Trimming at V came to 4 bases and at J to 0 bases, leaving 2 bases not matched to a gene. The V gene's germline CDR1 is ENHRY and CDR2 SYGVKD. This CDR3 comprises 14 residues. The CDR3 region is CAISGGQDSYEQYF. In DNA form, the CDR3 reads TGTGCCATCAGTGGGGGACAGGACTCCTACGAGCAGTACTTC.

This chain connects TRBV5-1 to TRBJ2-3; the match to TRBD2 covers 7 bases. This CDR3 region has 14 residues. With 0 bases clipped from V and 5 bases from J, the junction kept 3 bases outside the gene matches. Germline V gene data show CDR1 as SGHRS and CDR2 as YFSETQ. CDR3 sequence reads: CASSLEVAGDTQYF. The CDR3 nucleotides are TGCGCCAGCAGCTTGGAAGTAGCGGGAGATACGCAGTATTTT.

This clone was seen once. V is TRBV2 and J is TRBJ2-1; 12 bases align to TRBD2. Germline CDR1 SNHLY, CDR2 FYNNEI. The trim removed 10 bases at V and 8 bases at J, leaving 12 bases unmatched. This CDR3 has 15 amino acids. The CDR3 here is CAILTSGSHGDEQFF. The CDR3 DNA reads TGTGCCATCCTGACTAGCGGGAGTCACGGCGATGAGCAGTTCTTC.

The chain combines TRBV4-2 with TRBJ1-2; D remains unclear. Germline V gene data show CDR1 as LGHNA and CDR2 as YNFKEQ. The length of the CDR3 is 15 residues. Trimming stripped 0 bases from V and 6 bases from J, with 14 bases between. Written as DNA, the CDR3 is TGTGCCAGCAGCCAAGACGAGGGATTCTTCGATGGCTACACCTTC. Protein product: CASSQDEGFFDGYTF.

The rearrangement uses TRBV12-3 or TRBV12-4 and TRBJ1-2; D is uncertain. V was pared by 4 bases and J by 2 bases, with 8 bases between. The CDR3 extends over 13 amino acids. CDR3 DNA sequence: TGTGCCAGCAGTTCCCCGGGGAACTATGGCTACACCTTC. It encodes CASSSPGNYGYTF.